The sequence of this TCR beta chain was determined in a study of blood T cell repertoires in COVID-19 (dated by TCRdb to about 2020). General notes on the study: The collaborator samples originated in the United States, Italy and Spain and spanned the acute and convalescent phases of COVID-19. The prospective study material was composed of cDNA or gDNA derived from T cells, B-cell-depleted T cells, or PBMCs. Samples came from the ongoing ImmuneRACE study (first 160 participants) plus 1,254 subjects from 6 global collaborators. Deeply sampled blood TCRbeta repertoires from subjects exposed to, actively infected with, or recovered from COVID-19 were included in the dataset. Sample metadata almost always included a de-identified subject ID, COVID-19 status, age in years and sex. HLA class I and class II types, where available, came from metadata supplied by the sample provider rather than from assay-based typing. The repertoires were made available in a free public database intended to serve as a resource for research on the immune response to SARS-CoV-2.

Regarding this clone: Its antigen is currently not known. The sample holds no much larger clone one base away, and base qualities are not on file.

The collaborating institutions used their own protocols to collect whole blood in K2EDTA tubes. Collaborator samples were shipped for TCRbeta analysis as frozen whole blood, isolated PBMCs, or DNA extracted from either sample type. Cut back by 2 bases and 0 bases, the V and J ends lie 20 bases apart. Inclusive of the bounding cysteine and phenylalanine, the CDR3 is 19 residues long. The retained sequence is limited to the CDR3, 57 bases, with the frame set at the first base. Looking up the germline V gene yields CDR1 KGHSY and CDR2 FQNENV. TCRbeta CDR3 regions were amplified from genomic DNA by means of the immunoSEQ Assay, a bias-controlled multiplex PCR. Turning to the authors' computational methods: The number of nucleated cells in each sample was estimated by amplification of reference gene primers within the assay. To quantify the absolute abundance of each unique TCRbeta CDR3 rearrangement, sequence reads were collapsed and filtered. Productive Simpson clonality was computed per sample as the square root of Simpson's diversity index over productive rearrangements. TCRdb re-hosts the immuneACCESS table, in-frame sequences only. Its copies lack some clones; in the studies checked, an unresolved V gene accounts for under half of them, and the cause for the rest is not known. V and J calls and clone size are copied from that table; D and trimming were computed from the DNA. The sample contains some 200,000 clones, approximately 90% of them found a single time. Of the sample, more than 0.95% is held by the ten largest clones.

Study-wide conclusions, independent of this receptor: The quantity of clinical and demographic metadata differed by source and by participant and was supplied without curation.

The sequence joins TRBV16 to TRBJ1-5; TRBD1 could be the D gene, as 6 bases match. The source of this sequence is a man younger than 45 with acute or convalescent COVID-19. Sequenced: peripheral blood. The CDR3 has the sequence CASSQPPRGGYYSNQPQHF. The nucleotide sequence is given as TGTGCCAGCAGCCAACCCCCCAGGGGAGGGTACTATAGCAATCAGCCCCAGCATTTT. Extended through the reference TRBV16 and TRBJ1-5 proteins, this CDR3 yields the full variable domain: GEEVAQTPKHLVRGEGQKAKLYCAPIKGHSYVFWYQQVLKNEFKFLISFQNENVFDETGMPKERFSAKCLPNSPCSLEIQATKLEDSAVYFCASSQPPRGGYYSNQPQHFGDGTRLSIL.